One and the same sample provided the 20 T cell receptor beta chains below, sequenced in a study of blood T cells in healthy people across ages. Then a second PCR, running roughly 6 to 11 cycles, was carried out with a sample-barcoded 5' primer and a J-beta primer mix. TCRdb re-derived calls from the 5' RACE reads in MiXCR, one entry per CDR3 protein. The sample includes some 760,000 distinct CDR3 sequences, just under 25% of them seen just once. These records were also assigned to another study, of T cells of mothers and their children.

The specimen was blood. The receptors were sampled from a boy aged 5-17 years in good health.

This clonotype was recorded a few times. CDR3 sequence reads: CASGFEMEGPTRGYYGYTF. As DNA, the CDR3 is TGTGCTAGTGGTTTTGAGATGGAAGGCCCAACGCGGGGGTACTATGGCTACACCTTC. This chain joins TRBV12-5 and TRBJ1-2; tentative D call: TRBD1 (5 bases). The CDR3 length is 19 residues. V gave up 3 bases and J gave up 3 bases, with 26 bases separating them. The germline CDR1 and CDR2 sequences are LGHNT and FRNRAP.

This clonotype was seen just once. The chain carries TRBV6-6 and TRBJ1-2; D not certain. This CDR3 is 12 amino acids long. With 4 bases removed from V and 7 bases from J, the gap between germline ends came to 10 bases. Germline V CDR1 and CDR2: MNHNY, SVGAGI (reference sequence). CDR3 DNA sequence: TGTGCCAGCAGTTCGCCCCTGATTGGCTACACCTTC. Residues: CASSSPLIGYTF.

This rearrangement joins TRBV4-3 to TRBJ2-1; 8 nucleotides line up with TRBD2. V lost 0 bases and J lost 9; bases outside the gene matches: 10. This CDR3 has 16 amino acids. Germline V gene lookup returns CDR1 LGHNA and CDR2 YSLEER. The CDR3, as DNA: TGCGCCAGCAGCCAAGATTTTATCGGGGGGGCTAGTGAGCAGTTCTTC. Translated, it gives CASSQDFIGGASEQFF.

This clonotype has a handful of counts. The chain recombines TRBV7-2 with TRBJ2-3, with 11 bases that match TRBD2. The CDR3 consists of 17 residues. J was trimmed by 2 bases and V by 2 bases; bases with no gene match: 6. Per the germline V gene, CDR1 is SGHTA and CDR2 is FQGNSA. The CDR3 is CASSLKRGLAATDTQYF. DNA for the CDR3: TGTGCCAGCAGCTTAAAAAGGGGACTAGCGGCCACAGATACGCAGTATTTT. The full variable domain, completed using reference TRBV7-2 and TRBJ2-3, is GAGVSQSPSNKVTEKGKDVELRCDPISGHTALYWYRQSLGQGLEFLIYFQGNSAPDKSGLPSDRFSAERTGGSVSTLTIQRTQQEDSAVYLCASSLKRGLAATDTQYFGPGTRLTVL.

This rearrangement joins TRBV7-2 to TRBJ1-4; D is unclear. The V end was cut by 3 bases, the J end by 6 bases, with 8 bases between. The CDR3 is 13 amino acids. From germline, CDR1 is SGHTA and CDR2 FQGNSA. The CDR3 region is CASSLVADEKLFF. The CDR3 DNA sequence: TGTGCCAGCAGCTTGGTGGCAGATGAAAAACTGTTTTTT.

The gene calls are TRBV5-1 and TRBJ1-1; unclear D gene. Germline lookup yields CDR1 SGHRS and CDR2 YFSETQ. The length of the CDR3 is 13 residues. V was trimmed by 2 bases and J by 12 bases, leaving 17 bases between them. The CDR3 here is CASSFETPGFSFF. CDR3 sequence (DNA): TGCGCCAGCAGCTTTGAGACACCGGGCTTTTCTTTCTTT.

The chain couples TRBV29-1 to TRBJ2-5, with D possibly called TRBD1 or TRBD2 (5 bases each). The CDR3 loop spans 13 amino acids. CDR1 is SQVTM and CDR2 is ANQGSEA in the germline V gene. V shed 6 bases and J shed 1 base, with 12 bases lying between them. CDR3 nucleotide sequence: TGCAGCGTCCTACCTGGGACCCAAGAGACCCAGTACTTC. Protein product: CSVLPGTQETQYF.

This clonotype was observed a few times. The V and J genes are TRBV20-1 and TRBJ1-4; a weak D match, TRBD1 (5 bases). Germline CDR1 reads DFQATT; CDR2 reads SNEGSKA (reference sequence). V dropped 6 bases and J dropped 4 bases, with 12 bases sitting between them. The CDR3 length is 13 residues. The CDR3 nucleotides are TGCAGTGCGAGGGACTCACTTAATGAAAAACTGTTTTTT. It is translated as CSARDSLNEKLFF.

This clonotype was counted between two and nine times. The chain recombines TRBV5-1 with TRBJ2-7, with 13 bases fitting TRBD2. This CDR3 has 14 residues. In germline, CDR1 is SGHRS, CDR2 YFSETQ. The V gene end was trimmed by 3 bases and the J gene end by 5 bases; junction bases not matched to a gene: 2. CDR3 in amino acids: CASSSGLAGNEQYF. The CDR3 DNA reads as TGCGCCAGCAGCTCGGGACTAGCGGGAAACGAGCAGTACTTC.

This chain links TRBV6-5 with TRBJ1-1; D is unresolved. From germline, CDR1 is MNHEY and CDR2 SVGAGI. Deletions cut 8 bases from V and 0 bases from J, with 4 bases between. The CDR3 extends over 11 amino acids. The CDR3 sequence is CASGMNTEAFF. As DNA, the CDR3 is TGTGCCAGCGGAATGAACACTGAAGCTTTCTTT.

Ten or more counts support this clonotype. The CDR3: CASSQRETQYF. CDR3 nucleotide sequence: TGTGCCAGCAGCCAACGAGAGACCCAGTACTTC. The chain carries TRBV6-5 and TRBJ2-5; D gene unclear. The ends were cut back, 6 bases at V and 4 bases at J, with 6 bases in the middle. Germline lookup yields CDR1 MNHEY and CDR2 SVGAGI. CDR3 size: 11 residues.

There are a few counts of this clonotype. The chain uses TRBV5-5 and TRBJ2-3; TRBD2 aligns across 11 bases. Trimming took 7 bases from V and 2 from J; bases not matched to a gene: 6. The length of the CDR3 is 15 residues. CDR1 is SGHKS and CDR2 is YYEKEE in the germline V gene (reference sequence). CDR3 region: CASDRLAGLTDTQYF. The DNA for the CDR3 is TGTGCCAGCGACAGACTAGCGGGGCTCACAGATACGCAGTATTTT.

This chain uses TRBV4-3 with TRBJ2-6, with no clear D. The CDR3 loop spans 14 amino acids. Germline V gene sequence: CDR1 LGHNA, CDR2 YSLEER. V lost 1 base to trimming and J lost 4 bases, with 5 bases between them. The CDR3 bases are TGCGCCAGCAGCCAAGCTGTGGGGGCCAACGTCCTGACTTTC. This translates into CASSQAVGANVLTF.

This chain links TRBV5-1 with TRBJ1-2; 7 nucleotides match TRBD1. The CDR3 covers 15 residues. The germline V gene has CDR1 SGHRS and CDR2 YFSETQ. Trimming removed 4 bases from V and 9 bases from J; junction bases left unmatched: 15. The CDR3 bases are TGCGCCAGCAGCCCAAGAGGACAGGTCCAAGATCGCTACACCTTC. Amino acids: CASSPRGQVQDRYTF.

This clonotype was picked up a small number of times. The chain has TRBV4-1 and TRBJ2-5; 12 bases are shared with TRBD2. From germline, CDR1 is MGHRA and CDR2 YSYEKL. V was pared by 6 bases and J by 5 bases, with 19 bases of the junction left unmatched. The CDR3 has 19 amino acids. Here the CDR3 DNA reads TGCGCCAGCAGTCTAAGGGGAGGACTAGCGGGAAGGGGGGAGGAGACCCAGTACTTC. Translating gives CASSLRGGLAGRGEETQYF.

This clonotype came up once. The chain uses TRBV7-3 and TRBJ2-4; 9 bases map to TRBD2. Germline CDR1 SGHTA, CDR2 FQGTGA. The junction had 7 bases not matched to a gene; V was cut back by 1 base and J by 15 bases. This CDR3 has 13 amino acids. The CDR3 DNA reads as TGTGCCAGCAGCTTAAAACCCGGGACTAGCACGTACTTC. Translated: CASSLKPGTSTYF.

The chain recombines TRBV6-6 with TRBJ1-1; D possibly corresponds to TRBD1 (5 bases). In germline, CDR1 is MNHNY, CDR2 SVGAGI (reference sequence). The CDR3 has 13 amino acids. Between the trimmed V and J ends, which lost 1 base and 7 bases, there was a span of 10 bases. The CDR3 reads CASSYLGDSEAFF. The CDR3 coding sequence is TGTGCCAGCAGTTACTTGGGGGATAGTGAAGCTTTCTTT.

The chain employs TRBV11-2 and TRBJ2-3, with unresolved D. The CDR3 has 15 amino acids. Per the germline V gene, CDR1 is SGHAT and CDR2 is FQNNGV. The V end lost 4 bases, the J end lost 2 bases, and 13 bases lay between the germline ends. CDR3 protein: CASSSPSKNTDTQYF. The CDR3 bases are TGTGCCAGCAGCTCACCTTCAAAGAACACAGATACGCAGTATTTT. Looking up the rest from reference TRBV11-2 and TRBJ2-3 gives the full variable domain: EAGVAQSPRYKIIEKRQSVAFWCNPISGHATLYWYQQILGQGPKLLIQFQNNGVVDDSQLPKDRFSAERLKGVDSTLKIQPAKLEDSAVYLCASSSPSKNTDTQYFGPGTRLTVL.

This clonotype was counted between two and nine times. The chain recombines TRBV20-1 with TRBJ1-1; 8 bases fit TRBD1. Germline CDR1 reads DFQATT; CDR2 reads SNEGSKA (reference sequence). The CDR3 extends over 14 amino acids. V shed 5 bases and J 1 base; nucleotides not matched to a gene: 6. The CDR3 is CSAPPGQANTEAFF. The CDR3 nucleotides read TGCAGTGCTCCACCGGGACAGGCGAACACTGAAGCTTTCTTT.

This chain joins TRBV12-3 or TRBV12-4 and TRBJ2-2; D gene ambiguous. V gave up 2 bases and J gave up 6 bases, with 7 bases separating them. This CDR3 is built from 13 residues. CDR3 in amino acids: CASSLRSPGELFF. In DNA form, the CDR3 reads TGTGCCAGCAGTTTAAGGAGTCCCGGGGAGCTGTTTTTT.